The 23 T cell receptor beta chains listed next were all sequenced from one sample in a study of blood T cell repertoires in COVID-19. Measured with immunoSEQ multiplex PCR; TCRdb has only the in-frame clones, and not every one. Seen here are 50,000 to 60,000 clones, 75% to 95% observed once, and the top ten hold roughly 6.2%. The sequenced material came from peripheral blood. The receptors stem from a man in his forties with acute or convalescent COVID-19.

The chain uses TRBV3-1 (or the pseudogene TRBV3-2) and TRBJ2-1, with 11 positions matching TRBD2. CDR3 length: 16 residues. The V segment lost 3 bases and the J segment 7 bases; nucleotides outside the gene matches: 8. The germline gives CDR1 LGHDT, CDR2 YNNKEL (reference sequence). In DNA form, the CDR3 reads TGTGCCAGCAGCCAGGGGCTTAGACTAGCGGGAAATGAGCAGTTCTTC. This translates into CASSQGLRLAGNEQFF.

The CDR3 DNA reads TGTGCCAGCAGCTTAGTAGGAGGGCGTGCGGGCGGGGAGCTGTTTTTT. Amino acid sequence: CASSLVGGRAGGELFF. This chain joins TRBV7-6 and TRBJ2-2; a possible D gene is TRBD2 (6 bases). Germline V lookup: CDR1 SGHVS, CDR2 FNYEAQ. The CDR3 runs 16 residues. V shed 1 base and J shed 7 bases, with 16 bases lying between them.

The chain is built from TRBV7-9 and TRBJ1-2; TRBD1 is a possible D gene (6 bases). The V and J ends lost 5 bases and 11 bases respectively, with 12 bases between them. The CDR3 has 11 residues. Germline assignment: CDR1 SEHNR and CDR2 FQNEAQ (reference sequence). The CDR3 here is CASSKGVGYTF. The DNA of the CDR3 is TGTGCCAGCAGCAAGGGGGTCGGGTACACCTTC.

This sequence joins TRBV25-1 and TRBJ2-1; perhaps TRBD2 as D (5 bases). The germline CDR1 and CDR2 sequences are MGHDK and SYGVNS. V dropped 8 bases and J dropped 3 bases, with 14 bases sitting between them. The CDR3 runs 14 residues. The CDR3 reads CASSGNGDYNEQFF. The DNA of the CDR3 is TGTGCCAGCTCGGGTAACGGGGACTACAATGAGCAGTTCTTC.

The chain combines TRBV19 with TRBJ1-2; D uncertain. Trimming pared 5 bases from V and 2 bases from J, leaving 9 bases between. This CDR3 spans 13 amino acids. CDR1 and CDR2 (germline): LNHDA, SQIVND (reference sequence). The CDR3 DNA sequence: TGTGCCAGTAGTCCAGGCTGGAACTATGGCTACACCTTC. It yields the protein CASSPGWNYGYTF. The whole variable domain, filled in from reference TRBV19 and TRBJ1-2, reads DGGITQSPKYLFRKEGQNVTLSCEQNLNHDAMYWYRQDPGQGLRLIYYSQIVNDFQKGDIAEGYSVSREKKESFPLTVTSAQKNPTAFYLCASSPGWNYGYTFGSGTRLTVV.

The gene calls are TRBV7-2 and TRBJ1-3, with D perhaps TRBD1 (5 bases). Germline CDR1 reads SGHTA; CDR2 reads FQGNSA. The CDR3 runs to 15 residues. V was pared by 1 base and J by 2 bases, with 9 bases between. DNA of the CDR3: TGTGCCAGCAGCTTAGTTTCAGGGCCTGGAAACACCATATATTTT. The encoded protein is CASSLVSGPGNTIYF.

The gene calls are TRBV6-4 and TRBJ2-1; 10 bases align to TRBD2. J gave up 3 bases and V 7 bases, and 3 bases lay outside the gene matches. The CDR3 extends over 14 amino acids. Per the germline V gene, CDR1 is MRHNA and CDR2 is SNTAGT. Here the CDR3 reads CASKGLADYNEQFF. The CDR3 bases are TGTGCCAGCAAAGGACTAGCGGACTACAATGAGCAGTTCTTC.

This CDR3 is CASSQEVKREAKNIQYF. The CDR3 coding sequence is TGCGCCAGCAGCCAAGAGGTAAAGAGGGAAGCCAAAAACATTCAGTACTTC. V is TRBV4-3 and J is TRBJ2-4; tentatively, D is TRBD2 (5 bases). Germline V lookup: CDR1 LGHNA, CDR2 YSLEER. The CDR3 is 17 amino acids. The V end lost 0 bases, the J end lost 0 bases, and 12 bases lay between the germline ends.

This rearrangement joins TRBV29-1 to TRBJ2-5; D may be TRBD1 (6 bases). The CDR3 contains 12 residues. Trimming stripped 7 bases from V and 2 bases from J, with 11 bases between. CDR1 SQVTM and CDR2 ANQGSEA come from the germline V gene. In nucleotides, the CDR3 is TGCAGCGCGCGTCAGGGGCAAGAGACCCAGTACTTC. It translates to CSARQGQETQYF.

The chain carries TRBV5-5 and TRBJ1-2; 7 positions agree with TRBD1. CDR1 is SGHKS, CDR2 YYEKEE, per germline (reference sequence). Trimming took 4 bases from V and 5 from J; bases not matched to a gene: 8. This CDR3 contains 14 residues. Here the CDR3 reads CASSLTGREYGYTF. Written as DNA, the CDR3 is TGTGCCAGCAGCCTGACAGGGCGCGAATATGGCTACACCTTC.

V and J are TRBV10-3 and TRBJ1-1, with TRBD1 identical over 7 bases. Germline CDR1 and CDR2: ENHRY and SYGVKD. The CDR3 is made up of 13 amino acids. With 10 bases clipped from V and 0 bases from J, the junction kept 5 bases outside the gene matches. CDR3 in amino acids: CATRQGLNTEAFF. The CDR3 region has the DNA TGTGCCACTCGACAGGGACTGAACACTGAAGCTTTCTTT.

The rearrangement links TRBV2 to TRBJ2-7; the D is unclear. Trimming took off 1 base at V and 6 bases at J, with 4 bases between the two ends. The CDR3 length is 11 residues. Germline V gene sequence: CDR1 SNHLY, CDR2 FYNNEI. DNA for the CDR3: TGTGCCAGCAGTGAAGTCCGCGAGCAGTACTTC. It codes for CASSEVREQYF.

The J gene is TRBJ1-1, the V gene TRBV29-1, with D uncertain. With 5 bases removed from V and 3 bases from J, the gap between germline ends came to 10 bases. CDR3 length: 12 amino acids. Germline assignment: CDR1 SQVTM and CDR2 ANQGSEA. The CDR3 sequence: CSVCGLYTEAFF. Written as DNA, the CDR3 is TGCAGCGTTTGCGGACTCTACACTGAAGCTTTCTTT.

The rearrangement uses TRBV11-2 and TRBJ2-1, with 8 bases identical to TRBD2. Looked up from germline, CDR1 is SGHAT and CDR2 is FQNNGV. Trimming cost V 3 bases and J 7 bases; bases outside gene matches: 8. This CDR3 is built from 15 residues. CDR3 sequence reads: CASSFQAGAGNEQFF. Written as DNA, the CDR3 is TGTGCCAGCAGCTTTCAAGCGGGAGCGGGGAATGAGCAGTTCTTC.

This clone was seen a few times. The chain couples TRBV5-8 to TRBJ1-3; D call uncertain. Germline-derived CDR1 and CDR2 are SGHTS and YDEGEE. The CDR3 loop spans 12 amino acids. Deletions cut 4 bases from V and 3 bases from J, with 5 bases between. The CDR3 reads CASSPGGNTIYF. CDR3 nucleotides: TGTGCCAGCAGCCCCGGTGGAAACACCATATATTTT.

The chain recombines TRBV19 with TRBJ2-7; TRBD2 agrees at 7 bases. Germline CDR1 LNHDA, CDR2 SQIVND (reference sequence). The CDR3 length is 15 residues. The ends lost 4 bases at V and 4 bases at J; junction bases unmatched: 10. The CDR3 reads CASSKSLAEIYEQYF. The DNA of the CDR3 is TGTGCCAGTAGTAAAAGCCTAGCGGAAATATACGAGCAGTACTTC.

The chain couples TRBV6-4 to TRBJ2-2, with 10 bases that match TRBD1. This CDR3 has 16 residues. The J segment lost 4 bases and the V segment lost 6 bases, leaving 8 bases of the junction unmatched. Germline CDR1 is MRHNA and CDR2 is SNTAGT. The chain's CDR3 is CASSSGTGAITGELFF. DNA of the CDR3: TGTGCCAGCAGCTCCGGGACAGGGGCAATCACCGGGGAGCTGTTTTTT.

This chain joins TRBV4-2 and TRBJ1-3; D unclear. The CDR3 sequence is 17 residues long. The germline V and J ends were trimmed by 0 bases and 2 bases, with 14 bases remaining between them. The germline CDR1 and CDR2 sequences are LGHNA and YNFKEQ. In DNA form, the CDR3 reads TGTGCCAGCAGCCAAGATTCCGGGGTGGGCCCTGGAAACACCATATATTTT. The encoded protein is CASSQDSGVGPGNTIYF.

There are a few counts of this clone. The chain carries TRBV5-1 and TRBJ1-2; D gene uncertain. V shed 0 bases and J shed 6 bases, with 6 bases lying between them. The length of the CDR3 is 12 residues. CDR1 and CDR2 (germline): SGHRS, YFSETQ. The CDR3 protein is CASSLAGNGYTF. DNA of the CDR3: TGCGCCAGCAGCTTGGCCGGGAATGGCTACACCTTC. The whole variable domain, remainder taken from reference TRBV5-1 and TRBJ1-2, is KAGVTQTPRYLIKTRGQQVTLSCSPISGHRSVSWYQQTPGQGLQFLFEYFSETQRNKGNFPGRFSGRQFSNSRSEMNVSTLELGDSALYLCASSLAGNGYTFGSGTRLTVV.

The chain carries TRBV6-5 and TRBJ2-1, with 9 bases that match TRBD2. After removal of 10 bases from V and 2 bases from J, the junction contained 9 bases not matched to a gene. The germline CDR1 and CDR2 sequences are MNHEY and SVGAGI. CDR3 length equals 15 residues. The CDR3 protein is CAILSSGTPYNEQFF. CDR3 in DNA: TGTGCCATCCTTTCTAGCGGGACTCCCTACAATGAGCAGTTCTTC.

The V and J genes are TRBV7-9 and TRBJ1-1; D remains unclear. Germline lookup yields CDR1 SEHNR and CDR2 FQNEAQ (reference sequence). CDR3 length equals 11 residues. V was clipped by 1 base and J by 7 bases, with 4 bases between them. The CDR3 loop is CASSLGHEAFF. CDR3 sequence (DNA): TGTGCCAGCAGCTTAGGGCATGAAGCTTTCTTT.

This clone was seen repeatedly, ten times or more. The rearrangement links TRBV25-1 to TRBJ1-1; D is possibly TRBD1 (5 bases). The germline V gene encodes CDR1 MGHDK and CDR2 SYGVNS. This CDR3 region has 12 residues. Between the trimmed V and J ends, which lost 5 bases and 5 bases, there was a span of 9 bases. The CDR3: CASSWGETEAFF. For the CDR3, the DNA is TGTGCCAGCAGTTGGGGGGAGACTGAAGCTTTCTTT.

This clone has a single count. V gene TRBV4-3 combines with J gene TRBJ1-2, with TRBD1 identical over 8 bases. Germline CDR1 and CDR2: LGHNA and YSLEER. This CDR3 region has 14 residues. The trim removed 4 bases at V and 8 bases at J, leaving 9 bases unmatched. The CDR3 protein is CASSRDRGLGGYTF. CDR3 in DNA: TGCGCCAGCAGCCGAGACAGGGGTTTAGGCGGCTACACCTTC.